This T cell receptor (beta chain) was captured in a study of spatial heterogeneity in lung cancer. Background on the study: Among detected sequences, beta-chain ones consistently exceeded alpha-chain ones in number.

The time point here: sample taken at primary tumor resection. Samples were donated by 72 untreated early-stage non-small cell lung cancer patients. The CDR3 contains 13 residues. Per germline, CDR1 MDHEN and CDR2 SYDVKM. The ends were cut back, 7 bases at V and 5 bases at J, with 12 bases in the middle. In its sample, this clonotype was seen a few times. A unique molecular identifier was carried by every single TCR cDNA molecule. TCRdb ran MiXCR on the 5' RACE reads and lists one entry per CDR3 protein. Seen here are about 20,000 distinct CDR3 sequences, about 5% observed once, and the top ten hold around a third.

The chain carries TRBV28 and TRBJ1-5; D is ambiguous. The material was PBMCs, obtained at surgery. The source is a male donor with early-stage non-small cell lung cancer. The CDR3 DNA follows: TGTGCCAGCATCGATCTATTAGATCAGCCCCAGCATTTT. This gives the protein CASIDLLDQPQHF.